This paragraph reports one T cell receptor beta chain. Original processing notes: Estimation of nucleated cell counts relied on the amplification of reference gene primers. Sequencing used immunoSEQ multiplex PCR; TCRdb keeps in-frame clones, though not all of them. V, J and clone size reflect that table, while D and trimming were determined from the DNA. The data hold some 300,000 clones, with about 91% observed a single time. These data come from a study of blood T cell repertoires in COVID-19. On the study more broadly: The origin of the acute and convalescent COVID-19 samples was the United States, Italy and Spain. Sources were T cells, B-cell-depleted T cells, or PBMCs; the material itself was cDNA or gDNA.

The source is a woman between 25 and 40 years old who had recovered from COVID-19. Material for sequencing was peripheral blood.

CDR3: CASSPRVLTGATNEKLFF. CDR3 nucleotides: TGTGCCAGCTCACCACGGGTTTTGACTGGTGCAACTAATGAAAAACTGTTTTTT. The V gene is TRBV18, the J gene TRBJ1-4; no reliable D call. The CDR3 has 18 amino acids. Germline CDR1 and CDR2: KGHSH and LQKENI. Trimming shortened V by 1 base and J by 0 bases, and 15 bases separated the two germline ends.